This T cell receptor beta chain was captured in a study of cytomegalovirus exposure and HLA in healthy donors. The PCR employed 60 Vbeta primers together with 13 Jbeta primers. TCRdb keeps only in-frame clones here, not all; method: immunoSEQ multiplex PCR. The data show 140,000 to 150,000 clones, over 70% seen once. This clone was seen a few times. J was trimmed by 2 bases and V by 4 bases; bases with no gene match: 7. The CDR3 has 15 residues. CDR1 and CDR2 from the germline V gene are SGHDT and YYEEEE. V gene TRBV5-6 combines with J gene TRBJ1-2, with 8 bases lining up with TRBD1. Material for sequencing was PBMCs. This TCR came from a woman between 40 and 55 years old in good health and CMV-seronegative. The CDR3 DNA follows: TGTGCCAGCAGCCTTCCGGGACAGGCAAACTATGGCTACACCTTC. It specifies CASSLPGQANYGYTF.